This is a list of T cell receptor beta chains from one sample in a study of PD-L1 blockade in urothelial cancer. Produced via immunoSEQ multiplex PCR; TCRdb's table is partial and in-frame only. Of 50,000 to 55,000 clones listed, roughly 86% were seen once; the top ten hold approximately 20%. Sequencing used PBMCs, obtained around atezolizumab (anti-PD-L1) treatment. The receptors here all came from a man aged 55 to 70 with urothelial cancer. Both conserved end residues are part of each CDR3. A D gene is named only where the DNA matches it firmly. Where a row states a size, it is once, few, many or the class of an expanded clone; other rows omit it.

CASSPRHINEKLFF TGTGCCAGCAGCCCGAGACACATTAATGAAAAACTGTTTTTT TRBV5-8 NA NA TRBJ1-4
CASSMDRVQPQHF TGTGCCAGCAGTATGGACAGGGTTCAGCCCCAGCATTTT TRBV6-5 once TRBD1 TRBJ1-5
CASSPKGVDEQFF TGTGCCAGCAGCCCAAAGGGGGTTGATGAGCAGTTCTTC TRBV9 NA NA TRBJ2-1
CASSVKGFANSPLHF TGTGCCAGCAGCGTTAAGGGGTTCGCGAATTCACCCCTCCACTTT TRBV6-1 NA NA TRBJ1-6
CASSGPRQGAYEQYF TGTGCCAGTAGTGGACCACGACAGGGGGCCTACGAGCAGTACTTC TRBV19 NA TRBD1 TRBJ2-7
CASSPAAGGPYEQYF TGCGCCAGCAGTCCAGCTGCGGGGGGGCCATACGAGCAGTACTTC TRBV5-1 NA TRBD2 TRBJ2-7
CASSLQGGEQFF TGTGCCAGCAGTTTACAGGGGGGTGAGCAGTTCTTC TRBV28 NA NA TRBJ2-1
CASSRDRAKNEQFF TGTGCCAGCAGCCGGGACAGGGCTAAAAATGAGCAGTTCTTC TRBV7-3 NA TRBD1 TRBJ2-1
CASSYSYGGSRNEQFF TGTGCCAGCAGCTACTCTTACGGGGGATCTAGGAATGAGCAGTTCTTC TRBV6-5 NA NA TRBJ2-1
CASSLPSAINYNEQFF TGTGCCAGCAGCTTACCGAGTGCTATAAACTACAATGAGCAGTTCTTC TRBV11-2 NA NA TRBJ2-1
CASSFGMDQKNIQYF TGTGCCAGCAGCTTCGGGATGGACCAGAAAAACATTCAGTACTTC TRBV9 NA NA TRBJ2-4
CASSQEGQGAAEAFF TGCGCCAGCAGCCAAGAGGGACAGGGAGCGGCTGAAGCTTTCTTT TRBV4-3 NA TRBD1 TRBJ1-1
CASSLVTGDDGNTIYF TGCGCCAGCAGCTTGGTAACAGGGGATGACGGAAACACCATATATTTT TRBV5-1 NA TRBD1 TRBJ1-3
CASSLGANTEAFF TGTGCCAGCAGCTTAGGAGCGAACACTGAAGCTTTCTTT TRBV7-2 NA NA TRBJ1-1
CASSLRAIGFVNTEAFF TGTGCCAGCAGCTTGCGTGCGATCGGTTTCGTGAACACTGAAGCTTTCTTT TRBV5-8 NA NA TRBJ1-1
CASSVAGGTNTDTQYF TGTGCCAGCAGCGTAGCGGGGGGTACTAACACAGATACGCAGTATTTT TRBV9 NA TRBD2 TRBJ2-3
CASSIKTGGGSNQPQHF TGTGCCAGTAGTATTAAGACAGGGGGAGGGAGCAATCAGCCCCAGCATTTT TRBV19 NA TRBD1 TRBJ1-5
CASSQGQGSVGAFF TGCGCCAGCAGCCAAGGACAGGGGAGTGTGGGAGCTTTCTTT TRBV5-1 NA TRBD1 TRBJ1-1
CASSALQGTEAFF TGTGCCAGCAGTGCACTACAGGGAACTGAAGCTTTCTTT TRBV27 NA NA TRBJ1-1
CASSDLPGHIYGYTF TGTGCCAGCAGTGACTTACCGGGACACATCTATGGCTACACCTTC TRBV6-4 NA NA TRBJ1-2
CASSLVRVLSTEAFF TGTGCCAGCAGCTTAGTTCGGGTTTTGAGCACTGAAGCTTTCTTT TRBV7-6 NA NA TRBJ1-1
CASRPQGSSYEQYF TGCGCCAGCAGACCACAGGGGAGCTCCTACGAGCAGTACTTC TRBV5-1 NA TRBD1 TRBJ2-7
CASSSRTGGTDTQYF TGCGCCAGCAGCTCCAGGACAGGGGGCACAGATACGCAGTATTTT TRBV5-1 NA TRBD1 TRBJ2-3
CASSLAGAANEKLFF TGTGCCAGCAGCTTAGCGGGGGCAGCGAATGAAAAACTGTTTTTT TRBV7-9 NA NA TRBJ1-4
CASSMAGIRETQYF TGCGCCAGCAGCATGGCAGGGATCCGCGAGACCCAGTACTTC TRBV5-1 NA NA TRBJ2-5
CATSRDHDPGLATYEQYF TGTGCCACCAGCAGAGACCACGACCCGGGACTAGCGACCTACGAGCAGTACTTC TRBV15 NA TRBD2 TRBJ2-7
CASSPGSFKQPQHF TGTGCCAGCTCACCAGGGAGTTTTAAACAGCCCCAGCATTTT TRBV18 NA NA TRBJ1-5
CAWSALGGYEQYF TGTGCCTGGAGTGCTCTGGGGGGCTACGAGCAGTACTTC TRBV30 NA NA TRBJ2-7
CASSLAGFDQPQHF TGCGCCAGCAGCTTGGCCGGGTTCGATCAGCCCCAGCATTTT TRBV5-1 NA NA TRBJ1-5
CASSIRQGSGYTF TGTGCCAGCAGCATCCGACAGGGAAGTGGCTACACCTTC TRBV7-9 NA TRBD1 TRBJ1-2
CASSLGQGASGELFF TGTGCCAGCAGCTTGGGACAGGGGGCGTCCGGGGAGCTGTTTTTT TRBV7-6 NA TRBD1 TRBJ2-2
CASRPDRASTDTQYF TGTGCCAGCAGACCCGACAGGGCTAGCACAGATACGCAGTATTTT TRBV5-4 few TRBD1 TRBJ2-3
CASTQKGGRAEEQYF TGTGCCAGCACCCAGAAGGGCGGGAGGGCCGAGGAGCAGTACTTC TRBV6-1 NA TRBD2 TRBJ2-7
CASRAVINYGYTF TGTGCCAGCAGGGCAGTAATTAACTATGGCTACACCTTC TRBV2 NA NA TRBJ1-2
CAWRRPGATNEKLFF TGTGCCTGGAGACGCCCAGGGGCAACTAATGAAAAACTGTTTTTT TRBV30 NA NA TRBJ1-4
CSVEAWTSTGNDEQFF TGCAGCGTTGAGGCCTGGACTAGCACGGGGAATGATGAGCAGTTCTTC TRBV29-1 NA TRBD2 TRBJ2-1
CASARGGSSYEQYF TGTGCCAGCGCACGGGGGGGGAGCTCCTACGAGCAGTACTTC TRBV11-3 NA TRBD2 TRBJ2-7
CASSPLNRGGNQPQHF TGTGCCAGCTCACCCCTAAACAGGGGAGGCAATCAGCCCCAGCATTTT TRBV18 NA TRBD1 TRBJ1-5
CSVRTGGNQPQHF TGCAGCGTTAGGACAGGGGGCAATCAGCCCCAGCATTTT TRBV29-1 once TRBD1 TRBJ1-5
CASRVPGAYEQYF TGTGCCAGCAGAGTACCGGGGGCCTACGAGCAGTACTTC TRBV6-5 once NA TRBJ2-7
CASSLTGTSGMNEQFF TGCGCCAGCAGCCTAACCGGGACTAGCGGGATGAATGAGCAGTTCTTC TRBV5-1 NA TRBD2 TRBJ2-1
CASSAGRGTGGSYNSPLHF TGTGCCAGCAGCGCCGGACGAGGGACAGGGGGCTCCTATAATTCACCCCTCCACTTT TRBV5-4 NA TRBD1 TRBJ1-6
CASSLAGGPLGTQYF TGTGCCAGCAGCTTAGCGGGGGGGCCTCTTGGTACGCAGTATTTT TRBV11-3 NA TRBD2 TRBJ2-3
CASSPPPGFHGYTF TGCGCCAGCAGCCCCCCCCCAGGATTTCACGGCTACACCTTC TRBV5-1 NA NA TRBJ1-2
CASSVGGVSAQHF TGTGCCAGCAGCGTAGGCGGGGTTTCGGCCCAGCATTTT TRBV9 NA NA TRBJ1-5
CASSGQGVQETQYF TGTGCCAGCAGTGGACAGGGCGTCCAAGAGACCCAGTACTTC TRBV2 NA TRBD1 TRBJ2-5
CASSPALAGYNEQFF TGCGCCAGCAGCCCTGCCCTAGCGGGGTACAATGAGCAGTTCTTC TRBV5-1 NA TRBD2 TRBJ2-1
CASSPQNRNNEKLFF TGTGCCAGCTCACCACAAAACAGAAATAATGAAAAACTGTTTTTT TRBV18 NA NA TRBJ1-4
CASRGPKNEKLFF TGTGCCAGCAGGGGCCCGAAAAATGAAAAACTGTTTTTT TRBV7-2 NA NA TRBJ1-4
CASRTHWTAYEQYF TGTGCCAGCAGAACGCACTGGACAGCCTACGAGCAGTACTTC TRBV7-2 NA NA TRBJ2-7
CASSLAMRQTDTQYF TGTGCCAGCAGCTTAGCGATGAGACAGACAGATACGCAGTATTTT TRBV7-9 once NA TRBJ2-3
CASSLTPRVDTQYF TGTGCCAGCAGCTTAACGCCTCGAGTGGATACGCAGTATTTT TRBV11-2 NA NA TRBJ2-3